Here is one T cell receptor (beta chain) with its context. This sample stems from a study of blood T cell repertoires in COVID-19. Looking at the study overall: Spain, Italy and the United States supplied samples that represented acute and convalescent COVID-19. PBMCs, B-cell-depleted T cells, or T cells were the source of the cDNA or gDNA that made up the material.

In the original processing: Reference gene primer amplification yielded estimated nucleated cell counts. The protocol was immunoSEQ multiplex PCR, while the TCRdb copy is restricted to in-frame clones and leaves out a portion. V and J calls and clone size come straight from that table; D and trimming were deduced from the DNA. Found here are around 78,000 clones, roughly 80% of them singletons; the top ten hold 9.5% to 10%. Germline V gene lookup returns CDR1 SEHNR and CDR2 FQNEAQ (reference sequence). V dropped 1 base and J dropped 0 bases, with 5 bases sitting between them. The CDR3 length is 14 residues.

Sample: peripheral blood. The chain recombines TRBV7-9 with TRBJ2-3; D might be TRBD1 (5 bases). The origin of this receptor is a human donor in a cohort sampled during active COVID-19. CDR3 sequence: CASSLEGSTDTQYF. CDR3 coding DNA: TGTGCCAGCAGCTTAGAGGGGAGCACAGATACGCAGTATTTT.